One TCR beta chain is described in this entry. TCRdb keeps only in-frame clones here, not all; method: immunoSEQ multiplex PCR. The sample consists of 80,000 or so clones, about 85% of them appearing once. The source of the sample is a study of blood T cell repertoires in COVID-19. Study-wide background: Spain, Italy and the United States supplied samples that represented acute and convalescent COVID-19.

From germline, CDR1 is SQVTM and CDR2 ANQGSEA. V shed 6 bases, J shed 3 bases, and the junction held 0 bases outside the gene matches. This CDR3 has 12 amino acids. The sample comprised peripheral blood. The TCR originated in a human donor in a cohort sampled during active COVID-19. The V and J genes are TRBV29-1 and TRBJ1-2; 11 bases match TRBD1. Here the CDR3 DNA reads TGCAGCGTGGGACAGGGGGACTATGGCTACACCTTC. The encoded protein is CSVGQGDYGYTF. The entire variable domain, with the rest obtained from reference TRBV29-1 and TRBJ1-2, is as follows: SAVISQKPSRDICQRGTSLTIQCQVDSQVTMMFWYRQQPGQSLTLIATANQGSEATYESGFVIDKFPISRPNLTFSTLTVSNMSPEDSSIYLCSVGQGDYGYTFGSGTRLTVV.